The 8 T cell receptor beta chains reported below all come from one sample, sequenced in a study of blood T cell repertoires in COVID-19. Only in-frame clones appear in the TCRdb table, and some are missing; sequencing was by immunoSEQ multiplex PCR. Among about 300,000 clones listed, around nine tenths were seen once. The sample comprised PBMCs or T cells enriched from blood (not recorded which). The receptor set was obtained from a woman in her twenties or thirties who had recovered from COVID-19.

The chain uses TRBV6-1 and TRBJ2-6, with 9 nucleotides matching TRBD1. The CDR3 extends over 17 amino acids. The germline V gene encodes CDR1 MNHNS and CDR2 SASEGT. Trimming at V came to 4 bases and at J to 0 bases, leaving 4 bases not matched to a gene. CDR3 DNA: TGTGCCAGCAGTGCCACAGGGGGCAGCTCTGGGGCCAACGTCCTGACTTTC. It translates to CASSATGGSSGANVLTF.

This clone has only a few counts. The chain carries TRBV6-2 or TRBV6-3 and TRBJ2-1; TRBD2 might be the D (5 bases). The CDR3 is made up of 13 amino acids. The germline V and J ends were trimmed by 2 bases and 9 bases, with 11 bases remaining between them. The germline CDR1 and CDR2 sequences are MNHEY and SVGEGT. CDR3 in DNA: TGTGCCAGCAGTTACAGGCTAGCAGGTGAGCAGTTCTTC. The encoded protein is CASSYRLAGEQFF.

This rearrangement joins TRBV12-3 or TRBV12-4 to TRBJ1-2; D is unresolved. The CDR3 runs 12 residues. The V gene lost 1 base and the J gene lost 4 bases, with 4 bases spanning the gap. The CDR3 bases are TGTGCCAGCAGTTTAGACATCTATGGCTACACCTTC. Translated, it gives CASSLDIYGYTF.

V is TRBV2 and J is TRBJ1-5; D is perhaps TRBD1 (5 bases). Germline CDR1 is SNHLY and CDR2 is FYNNEI. This CDR3 has 14 residues. V gave up 2 bases and J gave up 5 bases, with 10 bases separating them. The CDR3 sequence is CASSESTGYQPQHF. CDR3 DNA sequence: TGTGCCAGCAGTGAAAGTACAGGTTATCAGCCCCAGCATTTT.

V usage is TRBV9 and J usage is TRBJ2-3, with D possibly matching TRBD2 (6 bases). The V end lost 3 bases, the J end lost 2 bases, and 13 bases lay between the germline ends. This CDR3 comprises 15 residues. Per germline, CDR1 SGDLS and CDR2 YYNGEE. CDR3 nucleotides: TGTGCCAGCAGCGCTGCGGGGAGACACACAGATACGCAGTATTTT. Translation: CASSAAGRHTDTQYF.

The J gene is TRBJ2-1, the V gene TRBV3-1 (or the pseudogene TRBV3-2), with D possibly TRBD1 on 5 matching bases. Germline loops: CDR1 LGHDT, CDR2 YNNKEL (reference sequence). The CDR3 sequence is 15 residues long. Between the trimmed V and J ends, which lost 4 bases and 2 bases, there was a span of 12 bases. Written as DNA, the CDR3 is TGTGCCAGCAGCCTAGGGGTAAAAACCTACAATGAGCAGTTCTTC. It codes for CASSLGVKTYNEQFF.

The CDR3: CASSPLSLTLGDTQYF. The DNA of the CDR3 is TGCGCCAGCAGCCCCCTCTCACTAACGCTGGGAGATACGCAGTATTTT. The chain combines TRBV4-1 with TRBJ2-3, with unresolved D. The germline V gene encodes CDR1 MGHRA and CDR2 YSYEKL. Between the trimmed V and J ends, which lost 4 bases and 5 bases, there was a span of 19 bases. The CDR3 totals 16 residues.

This chain connects TRBV5-1 to TRBJ2-7; 8 positions match TRBD1. The CDR3 loop spans 15 amino acids. CDR1 and CDR2 from the germline V gene are SGHRS and YFSETQ. Trimming at V came to 4 bases and at J to 2 bases, leaving 8 bases not matched to a gene. The CDR3 loop reads CASSNSGTGTYEQYF. In DNA, the CDR3 is TGCGCCAGCAGCAACTCCGGGACAGGAACCTACGAGCAGTACTTC.